The 3 T cell receptor beta chains presented below share a single source sample, sequenced in a study of T cells in Graves' hyperthyroidism and ophthalmopathy. Authors of the study amplified TCR beta CDR3 regions from RNA transcripts. First-round RT-PCR with HTBI primers amplified the TCR CDR3 region. TCRdb recomputed calls from the multiplex PCR reads with MiXCR, one row per CDR3 protein. The repertoire includes about 320,000 distinct CDR3 sequences, approximately 16% of them detected once, and around a third sits in the top ten. Input material: blood. The receptors here all came from a man in his thirties or forties with Graves' hyperthyroidism.

This clonotype occurred many times. This chain joins TRBV3-1 and TRBJ2-2; TRBD2 matches at 11 bases. The length of the CDR3 is 18 residues. The V and J ends lost 4 bases and 5 bases, in that order; junction bases with no gene match: 12. Germline V gene data show CDR1 as LGHDT and CDR2 as YNNKEL (reference sequence). CDR3 DNA sequence: TGTGCCAGCAGCCCTCCCGTTGGTAGCGGGAGGGGGACCGGGGAGCTGTTTTTT. Translating it yields CASSPPVGSGRGTGELFF.

This rearrangement joins TRBV3-1 to TRBJ2-3, with TRBD1 identical over 9 bases. CDR3 length equals 16 residues. The ends lost 5 bases at V and 5 bases at J; junction bases unmatched: 11. Germline V gene lookup returns CDR1 LGHDT and CDR2 YNNKEL (reference sequence). CDR3 sequence reads: CASSSHRGHGLDTQYF. The DNA for the CDR3 is TGTGCCAGCAGCTCCCACAGGGGGCATGGTTTAGATACGCAGTATTTT.

The sample holds a few counts of this clonotype. This chain links TRBV5-6 with TRBJ1-6; unclear D gene. Germline CDR1 and CDR2: SGHDT and YYEEEE. Trimming shortened V by 4 bases and J by 6 bases, and 11 bases separated the two germline ends. The CDR3 contains 14 residues. This CDR3 reads CASSRWGTNSPLHF. CDR3 DNA sequence: TGTGCCAGCAGCCGGTGGGGTACTAATTCACCCCTCCACTTT.